This is a list of T cell receptor beta chains from one sample in a study of shared clonotypes between healthy human individuals. Sequencing was performed with immunoSEQ multiplex PCR; in TCRdb, only in-frame clones are kept and a portion is missing. Here the sample spans about 2 million clones, 85% to 95% being singletons. The sequencing input was naive CD8+ T cells sorted from blood. The source is a young man in good health. The CDR3 runs from the conserved cysteine through the conserved F or W. A D gene is named only where the DNA matches it firmly. Clone size is shown for a subset of rows, as once, few, many or a class of expanded clone.

clone_size,v_call,d_call,j_call,cdr3_aa,cdr3_nt
-,TRBV4-1,TRBD1,TRBJ2-7,CASSQRTGGTYEQYF,TGCGCCAGCAGCCAAAGGACAGGGGGAACCTACGAGCAGTACTTC
once,TRBV7-8,-,TRBJ2-2,CASSFLSGGVGELFF,TGTGCCAGCAGCTTCCTAAGCGGCGGGGTCGGAGAATTGTTTTTT
-,TRBV5-1,-,TRBJ2-5,CASSLLPWGETQYF,TGCGCCAGCAGCTTGCTCCCTTGGGGAGAGACCCAGTACTTC
-,TRBV4-1,-,TRBJ2-7,CASSQEEAFREHHEQYF,TGCGCCAGCAGCCAAGAAGAGGCCTTCCGGGAGCACCACGAGCAGTACTTC
-,TRBV4-1,-,TRBJ2-7,CASSQEAGREFYEQYF,TGCGCCAGCAGCCAAGAGGCGGGAAGGGAATTCTACGAGCAGTACTTC
-,TRBV28,TRBD1,TRBJ2-5,CASSLSWTGKETQYF,TGTGCCAGCAGTTTATCATGGACAGGGAAGGAGACCCAGTACTTC
-,TRBV27,TRBD1,TRBJ2-1,CASSTGQGFNEQFF,TGTGCCAGCAGCACGGGACAGGGTTTCAACGAGCAGTTCTTC
-,TRBV29-1,TRBD2,TRBJ2-1,CSVEGLAAYSYNEQFF,TGCAGCGTTGAAGGACTAGCGGCGTACTCCTACAATGAGCAGTTCTTC
-,TRBV7-6,-,TRBJ2-3,CASSTLAREPGTDTQYF,TGTGCCAGCAGCACCTTAGCGAGGGAGCCGGGTACAGATACGCAGTATTTT
-,TRBV27,-,TRBJ2-1,CASWTGPMEEQFF,TGTGCCAGCTGGACTGGGCCCATGGAGGAGCAGTTCTTC
-,TRBV27,TRBD2,TRBJ2-5,CASSLSSSGVATQYF,TGTGCCAGCAGTTTATCGAGTAGCGGGGTGGCGACCCAGTACTTC
-,TRBV2,TRBD1,TRBJ1-2,CASSDGQVLTIGYTF,TGTGCCAGCAGTGATGGACAGGTACTAACTATCGGCTACACCTTC
-,TRBV7-8,TRBD1,TRBJ2-1,CASSLAPGQGEQFF,TGTGCCAGCAGCTTAGCGCCCGGACAGGGTGAGCAGTTCTTC
-,TRBV6-4,-,TRBJ1-3,CASSDSRVYKVSSGNTIYF,TGTGCCAGCAGTGACTCGAGGGTATACAAAGTCAGCTCTGGAAACACCATATATTTT
-,TRBV6-4,-,TRBJ1-2,CASSVRQQGRPNYGYTF,TGTGCCAGCAGCGTCCGGCAACAGGGCAGACCTAACTATGGCTACACCTTC
-,TRBV6-5,-,TRBJ2-7,CASSYSSADFYEQYF,TGTGCCAGCAGTTACTCGTCGGCAGATTTTTACGAGCAGTACTTC
few,TRBV25-1,-,TRBJ1-5,CASSYSNQPQHF,TGTGCCAGCAGTTATAGCAATCAGCCCCAGCATTTT
-,TRBV11-2,TRBD2,TRBJ2-7,CASSLTLAGGSEQYF,TGTGCCAGCAGCTTAACCCTAGCGGGGGGATCCGAGCAGTACTTC
once,TRBV4-3,-,TRBJ2-5,CASSQAFLSQETQYF,TGCGCCAGCAGCCAAGCGTTTTTGAGCCAAGAGACCCAGTACTTC
-,TRBV7-9,-,TRBJ2-7,CASSTWNGPRAYEQYF,TGTGCCAGCAGCACCTGGAATGGACCAAGGGCCTACGAGCAGTACTTC
once,TRBV9,-,TRBJ2-7,CASSVGRGSGYEQYF,TGTGCCAGCAGCGTAGGGCGGGGCTCGGGCTACGAGCAGTACTTC
-,TRBV6-5,-,TRBJ2-3,CASSYSSGTDTQYF,TGTGCCAGCAGTTACTCTAGTGGCACAGATACGCAGTATTTT
-,TRBV2,TRBD1,TRBJ1-2,CASSEGQLVYGYTF,TGTGCCAGCAGTGAGGGACAGCTCGTTTATGGCTACACCTTC
-,TRBV28,TRBD1,TRBJ2-7,CASSLSGQVDEQYF,TGTGCCAGCAGTTTAAGCGGACAGGTCGACGAGCAGTACTTC